The present T cell receptor beta chain was sequenced within a study of early T cells in non-severe SARS-CoV-2 infection. J gave up 2 bases and V 0 bases, and 4 bases lay outside the gene matches. There are 15 residues in the CDR3. The germline CDR1 and CDR2 sequences are SGHRS and YFSETQ. As to this clonotype: With a much larger clone just one base away, this may be a read error.

TCRdb recomputed calls from the 5' RACE reads with MiXCR, one row per CDR3 protein. In the table there are 25,000 to 30,000 distinct CDR3 sequences, approximately 4.6% of which are singletons. The TCR was taken from an adult who was a healthcare worker with PCR-confirmed SARS-CoV-2 infection or an uninfected control (not recorded which). Specimen: whole blood. The chain uses TRBV5-1 and TRBJ2-7, with 8 bases fitting TRBD1. CDR3 amino acids: CASSLVGTGTYEQYF. As DNA, the CDR3 is TGCGCCAGCAGCTTGGTCGGGACAGGCACCTACGAGCAGTACTTC.